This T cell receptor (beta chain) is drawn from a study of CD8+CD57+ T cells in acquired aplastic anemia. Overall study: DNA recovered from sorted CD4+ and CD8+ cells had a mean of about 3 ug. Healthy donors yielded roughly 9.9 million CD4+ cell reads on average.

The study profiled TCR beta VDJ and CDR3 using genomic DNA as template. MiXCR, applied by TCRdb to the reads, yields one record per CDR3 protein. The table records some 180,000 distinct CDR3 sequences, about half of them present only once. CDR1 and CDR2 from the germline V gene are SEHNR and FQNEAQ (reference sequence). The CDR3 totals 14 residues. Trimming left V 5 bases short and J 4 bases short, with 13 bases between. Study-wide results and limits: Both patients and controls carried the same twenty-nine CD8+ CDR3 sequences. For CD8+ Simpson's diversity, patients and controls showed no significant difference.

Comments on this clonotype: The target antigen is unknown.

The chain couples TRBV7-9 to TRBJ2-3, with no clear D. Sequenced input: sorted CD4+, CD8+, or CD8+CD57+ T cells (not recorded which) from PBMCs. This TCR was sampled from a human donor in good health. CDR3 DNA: TGTGCCAGCAGCCCAAACCTGGCCCCAGATACGCAGTATTTT. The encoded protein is CASSPNLAPDTQYF.